Described below is a single TCR beta chain sequence and its context. CDR1 SGDLS and CDR2 YYNGEE come from the germline V gene. Losses at the gene ends were 3 bases for V and 2 bases for J; bases not matched to a gene: 5. The CDR3 loop spans 16 amino acids. The sample comes from a study of blood T cell repertoires in COVID-19. Repertoires were generated with immunoSEQ multiplex PCR, while TCRdb's copy carries only in-frame clones and drops some. The table records fewer than 300,000 clones, 90% to 95% of them present only once. Sequencing was performed on peripheral blood. The rearrangement links TRBV9 to TRBJ2-7, with 13 bases aligning to TRBD2. The TCR originated in a woman aged 25 to 39 with COVID-19, enrolled during active disease. The CDR3 DNA is TGTGCCAGCAGCGCCGGACTAGCGGGAGTCCCCTACGAGCAGTACTTC. It yields the protein CASSAGLAGVPYEQYF.